The rows below give T cell receptor beta chains drawn from one sample of a study of T cells after yellow fever vaccination. MiXCR, applied by TCRdb to the 5' RACE reads, yields one record per CDR3 protein. Counted here are some 250,000 distinct CDR3 sequences, 6.9% occurring once; the ten biggest clones make up roughly 0.93%. This specimen consisted of CD4+ T cells sorted from PBMCs, obtained 15 days after the yellow fever booster vaccination. The origin of the receptors is a man younger than 45 who received the YFV17D yellow fever vaccine. The CDR3 runs from the conserved cysteine through the conserved F or W. The D gene is left open where the match is weak. Only some rows state a clone size, as once, few, many or a class for expanded clones.

V gene: TRBV19; J gene: TRBJ2-3; D gene: -; clone size: -; CDR3 protein: CASSIVGGHTQYF; CDR3 DNA: TGTGCCAGTAGTATCGTAGGAGGCCATACGCAGTATTTT
V gene: TRBV20-1; J gene: TRBJ1-2; D gene: -; clone size: -; CDR3 protein: CSAAPEVNYGYTF; CDR3 DNA: TGCAGTGCGGCACCTGAAGTTAACTATGGCTACACCTTC
V gene: TRBV5-1; J gene: TRBJ2-1; D gene: TRBD2; clone size: few; CDR3 protein: CASSPAGGVGGFF; CDR3 DNA: TGCGCCAGCAGCCCAGCCGGGGGGGTCGGAGGGTTCTTC
V gene: TRBV5-1; J gene: TRBJ2-7; D gene: -; clone size: -; CDR3 protein: CASSLSEYEQYF; CDR3 DNA: TGCGCCAGCAGCTTGTCGGAATACGAGCAGTACTTC
V gene: TRBV7-8; J gene: TRBJ2-1; D gene: -; clone size: few; CDR3 protein: CASSLVILESNEQFF; CDR3 DNA: TGTGCCAGCAGCTTAGTCATCCTAGAATCCAATGAGCAGTTCTTC
V gene: TRBV12-3/TRBV12-4; J gene: TRBJ2-1; D gene: TRBD1; clone size: -; CDR3 protein: CASGLQGAGEQFF; CDR3 DNA: TGTGCCAGCGGACTCCAGGGGGCAGGTGAGCAGTTCTTC
V gene: TRBV20-1; J gene: TRBJ2-1; D gene: TRBD1; clone size: -; CDR3 protein: CSARWSQGAGNEQFF; CDR3 DNA: TGCAGTGCTAGGTGGAGCCAGGGGGCTGGAAATGAGCAGTTCTTC
V gene: TRBV14; J gene: TRBJ2-1; D gene: TRBD2; clone size: -; CDR3 protein: CASSPRSSLAGVPYNEQFF; CDR3 DNA: TGTGCCAGCAGCCCTAGATCGTCACTAGCGGGAGTTCCCTACAATGAGCAGTTCTTC
V gene: TRBV29-1; J gene: TRBJ1-2; D gene: -; clone size: many; CDR3 protein: CSVLTGYGYTF; CDR3 DNA: TGCAGCGTATTGACAGGCTATGGCTACACCTTC
V gene: TRBV24-1; J gene: TRBJ1-5; D gene: TRBD1; clone size: -; CDR3 protein: CATSDGGQGSNQPQHF; CDR3 DNA: TGTGCCACCAGTGATGGAGGACAGGGTAGCAATCAGCCCCAGCATTTT
V gene: TRBV12-3/TRBV12-4; J gene: TRBJ2-7; D gene: TRBD1; clone size: -; CDR3 protein: CASSHTRDRGVHEQYF; CDR3 DNA: TGTGCCAGCAGCCACACCCGGGACAGAGGAGTCCACGAGCAGTACTTC
V gene: TRBV19; J gene: TRBJ2-5; D gene: TRBD2; clone size: few; CDR3 protein: CATTPLAGGSSETQYF; CDR3 DNA: TGTGCCACCACTCCCCTAGCGGGAGGTTCTTCGGAGACCCAGTACTTC
V gene: TRBV5-1; J gene: TRBJ2-5; D gene: TRBD2; clone size: many; CDR3 protein: CASSLPLAGERETQYF; CDR3 DNA: TGCGCCAGCAGCTTGCCCTTAGCGGGAGAAAGAGAGACCCAGTACTTC
V gene: TRBV18; J gene: TRBJ1-2; D gene: TRBD1; clone size: few; CDR3 protein: CASSLKGQGFYGYTF; CDR3 DNA: TGTGCCAGCTCGCTCAAAGGACAGGGGTTTTATGGCTACACCTTC
V gene: TRBV10-3; J gene: TRBJ1-2; D gene: -; clone size: -; CDR3 protein: CAISAGFGGLDYGYTF; CDR3 DNA: TGTGCCATCAGTGCCGGGTTTGGGGGGCTTGACTATGGCTACACCTTC
V gene: TRBV30; J gene: TRBJ2-1; D gene: -; clone size: -; CDR3 protein: CAWQSGSRVYNEQFF; CDR3 DNA: TGTGCCTGGCAGAGTGGGTCGCGGGTCTACAATGAGCAGTTCTTC
V gene: TRBV7-9; J gene: TRBJ1-2; D gene: -; clone size: many; CDR3 protein: CASSLGEGYGYTF; CDR3 DNA: TGTGCCAGCAGCTTAGGGGAGGGCTATGGCTACACCTTC
V gene: TRBV5-1; J gene: TRBJ1-2; D gene: TRBD1; clone size: few; CDR3 protein: CASSLEGQAGKYGYTF; CDR3 DNA: TGCGCCAGCAGCTTGGAAGGACAGGCGGGGAAATATGGCTACACCTTC
V gene: TRBV28; J gene: TRBJ2-7; D gene: -; clone size: few; CDR3 protein: CASRGSGLSYEQYF; CDR3 DNA: TGTGCCAGCAGGGGGTCGGGACTTTCCTACGAGCAGTACTTC
V gene: TRBV6-6; J gene: TRBJ2-1; D gene: -; clone size: -; CDR3 protein: CASSSFYEQFF; CDR3 DNA: TGTGCCAGCAGTTCCTTTTATGAGCAGTTCTTC
V gene: TRBV24-1; J gene: TRBJ2-3; D gene: -; clone size: few; CDR3 protein: CATSDPQGPPTDTQYF; CDR3 DNA: TGTGCCACCAGTGACCCCCAGGGACCCCCAACAGATACGCAGTATTTT
V gene: TRBV7-2; J gene: TRBJ2-7; D gene: -; clone size: -; CDR3 protein: CASSLGFGRQFDEQYF; CDR3 DNA: TGTGCCAGCAGCTTAGGGTTTGGCAGGCAGTTCGACGAGCAGTACTTC
V gene: TRBV20-1; J gene: TRBJ2-7; D gene: -; clone size: -; CDR3 protein: CSARIPGLTYEQYF; CDR3 DNA: TGCAGTGCTAGAATTCCGGGACTCACCTACGAGCAGTACTTC
V gene: TRBV5-1; J gene: TRBJ2-7; D gene: -; clone size: few; CDR3 protein: CASSPPGLIYEQYF; CDR3 DNA: TGCGCCAGCAGCCCCCCGGGACTGATCTACGAGCAGTACTTC
V gene: TRBV28; J gene: TRBJ1-1; D gene: -; clone size: few; CDR3 protein: CASSLGTREAFF; CDR3 DNA: TGTGCCAGCAGTCTAGGAACCCGGGAGGCTTTCTTT
V gene: TRBV5-1; J gene: TRBJ1-2; D gene: TRBD1; clone size: -; CDR3 protein: CASSVDRTNYTF; CDR3 DNA: TGCGCCAGCAGCGTGGACAGGACGAACTACACCTTC
V gene: TRBV18; J gene: TRBJ2-1; D gene: TRBD2; clone size: many; CDR3 protein: CASSPASGSSDNEQFF; CDR3 DNA: TGTGCCAGCTCACCAGCTAGCGGGAGTTCTGACAATGAGCAGTTCTTC
V gene: TRBV6-1; J gene: TRBJ1-1; D gene: -; clone size: -; CDR3 protein: CASNQYSTVTTEAFF; CDR3 DNA: TGTGCCAGCAACCAGTACAGTACCGTGACCACTGAAGCTTTCTTT
V gene: TRBV6-6; J gene: TRBJ2-5; D gene: TRBD2; clone size: -; CDR3 protein: CATHPGGQTQYF; CDR3 DNA: TGTGCCACGCACCCGGGGGGTCAGACCCAGTACTTC
V gene: TRBV18; J gene: TRBJ2-2; D gene: -; clone size: -; CDR3 protein: CASSVREPPDGELFF; CDR3 DNA: TGTGCCAGCTCAGTACGGGAGCCCCCGGACGGGGAGCTGTTTTTT
V gene: TRBV7-9; J gene: TRBJ1-1; D gene: -; clone size: many; CDR3 protein: CASSLYGTEAFF; CDR3 DNA: TGTGCCAGCAGCTTATACGGGACAGAAGCTTTCTTT
V gene: TRBV10-3; J gene: TRBJ1-4; D gene: -; clone size: many; CDR3 protein: CAISQDRATTNEKLFF; CDR3 DNA: TGTGCCATCAGTCAAGACAGAGCTACAACTAATGAAAAACTGTTTTTT
V gene: TRBV29-1; J gene: TRBJ2-7; D gene: TRBD1; clone size: -; CDR3 protein: CSVELGTDPYEQYF; CDR3 DNA: TGCAGCGTTGAGCTTGGGACAGACCCCTACGAGCAGTACTTC
V gene: TRBV7-3; J gene: TRBJ1-1; D gene: -; clone size: -; CDR3 protein: CASSLGGTAGMNTEAFF; CDR3 DNA: TGTGCCAGCAGCTTAGGCGGGACCGCGGGGATGAACACTGAAGCTTTCTTT
V gene: TRBV6-5; J gene: TRBJ2-5; D gene: -; clone size: -; CDR3 protein: CASSYSLGSQETQYF; CDR3 DNA: TGTGCCAGCAGTTACTCCCTTGGAAGCCAAGAGACCCAGTACTTC
V gene: TRBV4-2; J gene: TRBJ2-5; D gene: TRBD2; clone size: few; CDR3 protein: CASSQDGAGGAETQYF; CDR3 DNA: TGTGCCAGCAGCCAAGACGGGGCGGGGGGCGCAGAGACCCAGTACTTC
V gene: TRBV12-3/TRBV12-4; J gene: TRBJ1-1; D gene: -; clone size: -; CDR3 protein: CASSLEQPGEAFF; CDR3 DNA: TGTGCCAGCAGTTTAGAACAGCCGGGTGAAGCTTTCTTT
V gene: TRBV4-3; J gene: TRBJ2-3; D gene: -; clone size: many; CDR3 protein: CASSSRPGVDTQYF; CDR3 DNA: TGCGCCAGCAGCTCTCGACCGGGGGTGGATACGCAGTATTTT
V gene: TRBV7-8; J gene: TRBJ2-5; D gene: -; clone size: -; CDR3 protein: CASTLRQETQYF; CDR3 DNA: TGTGCCAGCACTCTTAGGCAAGAGACCCAGTACTTC
V gene: TRBV20-1; J gene: TRBJ2-7; D gene: TRBD2; clone size: many; CDR3 protein: CSARTPGLALSREQYF; CDR3 DNA: TGCAGTGCTAGAACCCCCGGACTAGCATTATCACGGGAGCAGTACTTC
V gene: TRBV12-3/TRBV12-4; J gene: TRBJ1-4; D gene: TRBD1; clone size: few; CDR3 protein: CASSTRQGANEKLFF; CDR3 DNA: TGTGCCAGCAGCACCCGACAGGGGGCGAATGAAAAACTGTTTTTT
V gene: TRBV12-3/TRBV12-4; J gene: TRBJ2-3; D gene: TRBD1; clone size: few; CDR3 protein: CASSRRGTGQGIDTQYF; CDR3 DNA: TGTGCCAGCAGTAGAAGAGGGACAGGTCAGGGGATAGATACGCAGTATTTT
V gene: TRBV11-3; J gene: TRBJ2-1; D gene: -; clone size: many; CDR3 protein: CASSLNSRNEQFF; CDR3 DNA: TGTGCCAGCAGCTTAAACTCCCGGAATGAGCAGTTCTTC